This TCR beta chain was documented in a study of T cell repertoires in cytomegalovirus infection. In the study overall: It was recently identified HLA-C-restricted and well-studied HLA-B-restricted CMV epitopes that the study used. TCR beta signatures that were public indicated CMV infection and matching HLA type.

In the case of this clonotype: Its specificity is not known. The junction departs from the called germline gene at one end, perhaps through a read error.

Germline CDR1 MDHEN, CDR2 SYDVKM. The CDR3 is 11 residues long. TCRdb ran MiXCR on the reads and lists one entry per CDR3 protein. The sample carries 380,000 or so distinct CDR3 sequences, nearly 35% recorded once. Study conclusions and caveats: Cumulative frequency of public TCR beta families picked out carriers of CMV plus the relevant HLA. The ex vivo response showed dominance by HLA-C-restricted CMV-specific TCR beta clonotypes.

The rearrangement joins TRBV28 to TRBJ2-7; D remains unclear. The sequences come from cultured PBMCs, collected from culture after CMV antigen stimulation. The sequence was collected from a human donor in good health (CMV status not recorded). Some clones in this sample may be carry-over from other donors' samples. For the CDR3, the DNA is TGTGCCAGCAGCACGGACGTCCTCTCGGTCTTC. As protein: CASSTDVLSVF.